The 14 T cell receptor beta chains below all came from one sample that was sequenced in a study of siplizumab effects on memory and regulatory T cells. Some clones are missing from TCRdb's copy, which holds only in-frame ones; the method was immunoSEQ multiplex PCR. The sample carries about 120,000 clones, 80% to 95% recorded once. Input material: non-Treg CD4+ T cells sorted from blood. Receptors were obtained from a human donor in good health.

This chain connects TRBV5-1 to TRBJ2-2, with TRBD2 as a possible D gene (7 bases). The germline CDR1 and CDR2 sequences are SGHRS and YFSETQ. The CDR3 is made up of 12 amino acids. Trimming took 9 bases from V and 7 from J, leaving 13 bases between them. Here the CDR3 reads CATAGAGGELFF. CDR3 sequence (DNA): TGCGCCACTGCGGGGGCCGGCGGGGAGCTGTTTTTT.

The chain recombines TRBV12-2 with TRBJ2-2; TRBD2 was called by the table and not checked on the DNA. TRBV12-2 is given as a pseudogene. This CDR3 comprises 17 residues. CDR3 in amino acids: CASRSQTSGENTGELFF. CDR3 DNA: TGTGCAAGTCGCTCCCAGACTAGCGGGGAGAACACCGGGGAGCTGTTTTTT.

This rearrangement joins TRBV5-1 to TRBJ2-5; D possibly corresponds to TRBD1 (6 bases). Per the germline V gene, CDR1 is SGHRS and CDR2 is YFSETQ. The germline V and J ends were trimmed by 7 bases and 0 bases, with 13 bases remaining between them. The CDR3 loop spans 14 amino acids. The CDR3 is CASAPQGNQETQYF. The CDR3, as DNA: TGCGCCAGCGCTCCACAGGGAAACCAAGAGACCCAGTACTTC.

V usage is TRBV19 and J usage is TRBJ2-3; 11 bases fit TRBD2. CDR3 length: 17 residues. The germline gives CDR1 LNHDA, CDR2 SQIVND (reference sequence). The V segment lost 6 bases and the J segment 2 bases; nucleotides outside the gene matches: 10. In nucleotides, the CDR3 is TGTGCCAGTAGCGACCGGGCTAGCGGGGGGTCCACAGATACGCAGTATTTT. The encoded protein is CASSDRASGGSTDTQYF. The variable domain in full, completed from reference TRBV19 and TRBJ2-3, reads DGGITQSPKYLFRKEGQNVTLSCEQNLNHDAMYWYRQDPGQGLRLIYYSQIVNDFQKGDIAEGYSVSREKKESFPLTVTSAQKNPTAFYLCASSDRASGGSTDTQYFGPGTRLTVL.

The chain has TRBV12-5 and TRBJ2-3; D is possibly TRBD1 or TRBD2 (6 bases each). CDR3 length equals 14 residues. From germline, CDR1 is LGHNT and CDR2 FRNRAP. V lost 3 bases and J lost 4, with 11 bases in between. CDR3 protein: CASGFGGRADTQYF. DNA for the CDR3: TGTGCTAGTGGTTTTGGGGGGCGGGCAGATACGCAGTATTTT.

The rearrangement uses TRBV4-1 and TRBJ2-1; D not resolved. V lost 2 bases and J lost 6, with 20 bases in between. This CDR3 has 17 residues. The V gene's germline CDR1 is MGHRA and CDR2 YSYEKL. CDR3 coding DNA: TGCGCCAGCAGCCAAACCCCTACCGAAGCAATGGTCAATGAGCAGTTCTTC. It encodes CASSQTPTEAMVNEQFF.

The V and J genes are TRBV5-1 and TRBJ1-6, with a possible D match to TRBD1 (6 bases). The V end lost 4 bases, the J end lost 7 bases, and 18 bases lay between the germline ends. The CDR3 has 16 residues. Germline V gives CDR1 SGHRS, CDR2 YFSETQ. Here the CDR3 reads CASSRTSDRLNSPLHF. The CDR3 nucleotides are TGCGCCAGCAGCCGAACCTCTGACAGGCTAAATTCACCCCTCCACTTT.

This chain links TRBV7-8 with TRBJ1-1, with D hard to call. The CDR3 covers 14 residues. V lost 3 bases and J lost 1, with 9 bases in between. The germline V gene encodes CDR1 SGHVS and CDR2 FQNEAQ. Here the CDR3 DNA reads TGTGCCAGCAGCTTTGTCGCCGGGAACACTGAAGCTTTCTTT. Amino acids: CASSFVAGNTEAFF.

The gene calls are TRBV5-4 and TRBJ1-2; D unresolved. V dropped 0 bases and J dropped 2 bases, with 11 bases sitting between them. CDR1 is SGHNT, CDR2 YYREEE, per germline (reference sequence). The CDR3 runs 15 residues. The CDR3 here is CASSLAPGGNYGYTF. CDR3 coding DNA: TGTGCCAGCAGCTTGGCCCCTGGCGGGAACTATGGCTACACCTTC.

The rearrangement uses TRBV30 and TRBJ1-2, with 11 bases lining up with TRBD1. CDR1 and CDR2 from the germline V gene are GTSNPN and SVGIG (reference sequence). The V gene end was trimmed by 1 base and the J gene end by 2 bases; junction bases not matched to a gene: 0. The CDR3 has 14 amino acids. CDR3 in DNA: TGTGCCTGGAGTGGGACAGGGGGCAACTATGGCTACACCTTC. As protein: CAWSGTGGNYGYTF.

The genes are TRBV4-1 and TRBJ1-2; D might be TRBD1 (5 bases). Trimming pared 0 bases from V and 4 bases from J, leaving 6 bases between. CDR3 length: 13 residues. In germline, CDR1 is MGHRA, CDR2 YSYEKL. CDR3 region: CASSQDRAYGYTF. CDR3 sequence (DNA): TGCGCCAGCAGCCAAGACAGGGCCTATGGCTACACCTTC.

This rearrangement joins TRBV29-1 to TRBJ1-2; D call uncertain. This CDR3 region has 13 residues. The germline V gene encodes CDR1 SQVTM and CDR2 ANQGSEA. Trimming took 4 bases from V and 0 from J, leaving 9 bases between them. The CDR3 DNA reads TGCAGCGTTGTTGCAGCAACTAACTATGGCTACACCTTC. Translation: CSVVAATNYGYTF.

The gene calls are TRBV5-1 and TRBJ2-7; 9 nucleotides line up with TRBD1. Trimming cost V 3 bases and J 6 bases; bases outside gene matches: 4. CDR1 and CDR2 (germline): SGHRS, YFSETQ. This CDR3 has 13 residues. The CDR3 here is CASSWDREGEQYF. CDR3 bases: TGCGCCAGCAGCTGGGACAGGGAAGGCGAGCAGTACTTC.

The J gene is TRBJ2-5, the V gene TRBV6-5; D tentatively reads TRBD1 or TRBD2 (5 bases each). Germline V gene data show CDR1 as MNHEY and CDR2 as SVGAGI. Trimming removed 0 bases from V and 13 bases from J, with 9 bases in between. The CDR3 is made up of 11 amino acids. The CDR3 DNA is TGTGCCAGCAGTTACTCCGGGGCCTGGTACTTC. Encoded protein: CASSYSGAWYF.